One T cell receptor (beta chain) is described in this entry. Germline CDR1 is SGHRS and CDR2 is YFSETQ. This CDR3 has 14 amino acids. V was pared by 4 bases and J by 3 bases, with 13 bases between. The source of the sample is a study of early T cells in non-severe SARS-CoV-2 infection. In TCRdb, the 5' RACE reads were re-called with MiXCR into one record per CDR3 protein. The data hold approximately 90,000 distinct CDR3 sequences, with approximately 10% observed a single time. The sequences come from whole blood, collected at baseline. The chain carries TRBV5-1 and TRBJ1-1; a possible D gene is TRBD1 (6 bases). This receptor was obtained from an adult who was a healthcare worker with PCR-confirmed SARS-CoV-2 infection or an uninfected control (not recorded which). The CDR3 loop reads CASSTTGRDTEAFF. In DNA form, the CDR3 reads TGCGCCAGCAGCACCACAGGGAGGGACACTGAAGCTTTCTTT.